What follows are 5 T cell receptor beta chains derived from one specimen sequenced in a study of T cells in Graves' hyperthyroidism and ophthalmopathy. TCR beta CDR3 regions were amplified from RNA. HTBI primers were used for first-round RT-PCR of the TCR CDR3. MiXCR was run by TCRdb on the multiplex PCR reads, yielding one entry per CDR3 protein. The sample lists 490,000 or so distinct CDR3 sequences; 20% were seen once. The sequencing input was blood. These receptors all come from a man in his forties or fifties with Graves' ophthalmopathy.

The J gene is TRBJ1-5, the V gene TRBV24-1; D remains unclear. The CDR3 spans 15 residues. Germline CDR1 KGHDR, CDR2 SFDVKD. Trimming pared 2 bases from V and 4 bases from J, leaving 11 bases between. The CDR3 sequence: CATSDSGSLNQPQHF. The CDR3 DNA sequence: TGTGCCACCAGTGATTCGGGCAGCTTAAATCAGCCCCAGCATTTT.

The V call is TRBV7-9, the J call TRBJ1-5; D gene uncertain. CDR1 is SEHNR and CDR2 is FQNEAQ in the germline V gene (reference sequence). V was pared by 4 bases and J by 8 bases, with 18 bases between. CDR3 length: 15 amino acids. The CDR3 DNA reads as TGTGCCAGCAGCTCCTCTATACTGGATTGGGAGCCCCAGCATTTT. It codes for CASSSSILDWEPQHF.

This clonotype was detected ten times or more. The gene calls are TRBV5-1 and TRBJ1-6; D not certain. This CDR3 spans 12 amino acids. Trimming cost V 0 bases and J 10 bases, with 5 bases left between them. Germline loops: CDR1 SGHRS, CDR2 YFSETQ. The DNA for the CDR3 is TGCGCCAGCAGCTTGGGGGTCTCACCCCTCCACTTT. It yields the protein CASSLGVSPLHF.

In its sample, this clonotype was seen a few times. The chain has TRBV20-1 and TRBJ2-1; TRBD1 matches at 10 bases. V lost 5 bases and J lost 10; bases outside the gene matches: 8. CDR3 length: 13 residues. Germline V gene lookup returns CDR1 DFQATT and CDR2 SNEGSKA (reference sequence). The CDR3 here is CSAARQGAGEQFF. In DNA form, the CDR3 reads TGCAGTGCTGCCCGACAGGGGGCAGGGGAGCAGTTCTTC.

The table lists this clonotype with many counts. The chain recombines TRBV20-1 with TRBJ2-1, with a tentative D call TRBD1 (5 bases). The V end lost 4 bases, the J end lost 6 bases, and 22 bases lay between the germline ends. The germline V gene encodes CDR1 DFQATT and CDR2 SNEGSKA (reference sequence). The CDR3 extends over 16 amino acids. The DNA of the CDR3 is TGCAGTGCTACGCCCTACAGGACACCCTCAAGCAATGAGCAGTTCTTC. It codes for CSATPYRTPSSNEQFF.